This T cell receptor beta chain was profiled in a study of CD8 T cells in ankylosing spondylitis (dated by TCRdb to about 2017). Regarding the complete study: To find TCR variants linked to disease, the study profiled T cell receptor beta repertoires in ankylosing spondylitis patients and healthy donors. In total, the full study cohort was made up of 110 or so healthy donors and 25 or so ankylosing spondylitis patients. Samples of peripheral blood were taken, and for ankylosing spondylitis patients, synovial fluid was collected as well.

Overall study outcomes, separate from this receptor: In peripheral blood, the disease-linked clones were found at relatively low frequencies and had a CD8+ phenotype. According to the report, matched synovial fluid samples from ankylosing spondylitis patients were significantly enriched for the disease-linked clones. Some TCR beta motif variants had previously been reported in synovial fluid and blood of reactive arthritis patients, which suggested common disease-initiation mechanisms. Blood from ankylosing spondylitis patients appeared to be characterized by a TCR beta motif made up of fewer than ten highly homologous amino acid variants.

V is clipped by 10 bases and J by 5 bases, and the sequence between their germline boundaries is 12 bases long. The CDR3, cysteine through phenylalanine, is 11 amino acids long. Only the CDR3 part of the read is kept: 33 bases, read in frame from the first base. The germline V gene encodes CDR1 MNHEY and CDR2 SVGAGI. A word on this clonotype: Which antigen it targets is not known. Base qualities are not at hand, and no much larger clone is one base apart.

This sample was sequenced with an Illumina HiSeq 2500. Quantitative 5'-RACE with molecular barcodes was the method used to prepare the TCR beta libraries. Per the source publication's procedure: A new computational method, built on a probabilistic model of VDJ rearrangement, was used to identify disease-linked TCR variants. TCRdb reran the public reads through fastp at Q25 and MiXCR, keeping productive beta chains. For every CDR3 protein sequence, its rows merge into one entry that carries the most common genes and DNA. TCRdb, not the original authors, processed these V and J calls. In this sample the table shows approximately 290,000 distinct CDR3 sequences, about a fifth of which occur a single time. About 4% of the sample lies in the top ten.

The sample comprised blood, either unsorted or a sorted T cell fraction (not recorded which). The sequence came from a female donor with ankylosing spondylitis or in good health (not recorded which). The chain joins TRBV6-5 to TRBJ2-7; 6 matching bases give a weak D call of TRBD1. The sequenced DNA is TGTGCCATCCGGGACACCCACGAGCAGTACTTC. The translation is CAIRDTHEQYF.